The 8 T cell receptor beta chains below all came from one sample that was sequenced in a study of patients and donors after allogeneic stem cell transplantation. TCRdb ran MiXCR on the RT-PCR reads and lists one entry per CDR3 protein. The data show about 400,000 distinct CDR3 sequences, 16% seen once. Sequencing was done on a sample of blood, either unsorted or a sorted T cell fraction (not recorded which). These receptors all come from a human donor who was either an allogeneic HSCT recipient or a stem cell or donor lymphocyte infusion donor (not recorded which). It is not recorded whose cells these are; they may come from a transplant donor.

This clonotype was observed a handful of times. V is TRBV12-3 or TRBV12-4 and J is TRBJ1-6; TRBD1 agrees at 9 bases. V dropped 5 bases and J dropped 9; count of bases not matched to a gene: 5. The CDR3 runs 14 residues. In DNA, the CDR3 is TGTGCCAGCAGTCAAACAGGGGGCGGTTCACCCCTCCACTTT. It specifies CASSQTGGGSPLHF.

This clonotype occurred many times. The chain carries TRBV9 and TRBJ2-3, with D possibly being TRBD2 (6 bases). This CDR3 contains 15 residues. Trimming stripped 0 bases from V and 3 bases from J, with 11 bases between. CDR1 SGDLS and CDR2 YYNGEE come from the germline V gene. CDR3 protein: CASSVDGRWTDTQYF. DNA for the CDR3: TGTGCCAGCAGCGTAGACGGGAGATGGACAGATACGCAGTATTTT. Filled out from reference TRBV9 and TRBJ2-3, the complete variable domain reads DSGVTQTPKHLITATGQRVTLRCSPRSGDLSVYWYQQSLDQGLQFLIQYYNGEERAKGNILERFSAQQFPDLHSELNLSSLELGDSALYFCASSVDGRWTDTQYFGPGTRLTVL.

This clonotype turned up a few times. This chain uses TRBV4-1 with TRBJ2-7; 10 bases line up with TRBD2. The germline gives CDR1 MGHRA, CDR2 YSYEKL. With V trimmed by 0 bases and J by 5 bases, 4 bases remained unmatched. This CDR3 contains 15 residues. DNA of the CDR3: TGCGCCAGCAGCCAAGAACGGCTAGCGGGAGACGAGCAGTACTTC. Translation: CASSQERLAGDEQYF.

The CDR3 DNA is TGTGCCAGCAACGACAGGGGGGCGTCCGGGGAGCTGTTTTTT. Amino acid sequence: CASNDRGASGELFF. The chain employs TRBV2 and TRBJ2-2, with 9 nucleotides matching TRBD1. The CDR3 is made up of 14 amino acids. Germline CDR1 is SNHLY and CDR2 is FYNNEI. The V gene end was trimmed by 7 bases and the J gene end by 6 bases; junction bases not matched to a gene: 6.

In this sample, this clonotype turned up a few times. The V gene is TRBV5-1, the J gene TRBJ1-5; D unclear. V was cut by 3 bases and J by 2 bases, with 9 bases left in between. This CDR3 is 14 amino acids long. CDR1 is SGHRS and CDR2 is YFSETQ in the germline V gene. CDR3 DNA sequence: TGCGCCAGCAGCTCCGGGGATGGCAATCAGCCCCAGCATTTT. It translates to CASSSGDGNQPQHF.

This chain connects TRBV6-1 to TRBJ2-7; a weak D match, TRBD1 (5 bases). This CDR3 region has 13 residues. V lost 6 bases and J 0 bases, leaving 9 bases between the germline ends. From germline, CDR1 is MNHNS and CDR2 SASEGT. CDR3 residues: CASRGPISYEQYF. CDR3 DNA: TGTGCCAGCAGGGGGCCCATCTCCTACGAGCAGTACTTC.

This clonotype was detected ten times or more. This chain links TRBV7-9 with TRBJ1-5; D might be TRBD1 (5 bases). Germline V CDR1 and CDR2: SEHNR, FQNEAQ (reference sequence). The V end lost 4 bases, the J end lost 4 bases, and 14 bases lay between the germline ends. There are 15 residues in the CDR3. CDR3: CASSSRDGENQPQHF. CDR3 coding DNA: TGTGCCAGCAGCTCCCGGGACGGCGAAAATCAGCCCCAGCATTTT.

This chain links TRBV27 with TRBJ1-1, with D unresolved. CDR1 and CDR2 (germline): MNHEY, SMNVEV (reference sequence). CDR3 length: 14 residues. Trimming took 4 bases from V and 6 from J, leaving 15 bases between them. The CDR3 spells CASSWYHLGPEAFF. The DNA of the CDR3 is TGTGCCAGCAGTTGGTATCATCTCGGCCCTGAAGCTTTCTTT.